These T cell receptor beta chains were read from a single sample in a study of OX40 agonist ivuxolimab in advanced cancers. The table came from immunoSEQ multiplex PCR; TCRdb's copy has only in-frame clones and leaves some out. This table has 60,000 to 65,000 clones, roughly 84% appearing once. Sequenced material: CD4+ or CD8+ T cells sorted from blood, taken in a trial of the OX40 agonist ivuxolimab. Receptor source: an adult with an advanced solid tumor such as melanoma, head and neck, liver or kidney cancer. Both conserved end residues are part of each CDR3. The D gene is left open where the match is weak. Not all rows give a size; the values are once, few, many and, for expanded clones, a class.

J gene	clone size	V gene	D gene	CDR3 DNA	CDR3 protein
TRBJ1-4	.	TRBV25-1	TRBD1	TGTGCCAGCAGGGACAGGGTTGGGGAAAAACTGTTTTTT	CASRDRVGEKLFF
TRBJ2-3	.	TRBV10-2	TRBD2	TGCGCCACCAGAAGCGGGGGGGCAACAGATACGCAGTATTTT	CATRSGGATDTQYF
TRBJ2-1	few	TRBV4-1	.	TGCGCCAGCACTCGAGAGGGGCGGGGAGATGGTGGTGAGCAGTTCTTC	CASTREGRGDGGEQFF
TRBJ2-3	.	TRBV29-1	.	TGCAGCGGAACTAGCACAGATACGCAGTATTTT	CSGTSTDTQYF
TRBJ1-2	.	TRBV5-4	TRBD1	TGTGCCAGCAGCTTCGGGACAGGGGGCTATAGGGGCTACACCTTC	CASSFGTGGYRGYTF
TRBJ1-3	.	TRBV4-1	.	TGCGCCAGCAGCCGTACACTGACACTCTGGAAACACCATATATTT	CASSRTLTLWKHHIF
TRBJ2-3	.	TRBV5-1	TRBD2	TGCGCCAGCAGCTTGGGTGTGGCTAGCGGGAGCACAGATACGCAGTATTTT	CASSLGVASGSTDTQYF
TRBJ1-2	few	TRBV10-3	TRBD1	TGTGCCATCAAGGGGGACAGGGGCGGAGGCTACACCTTC	CAIKGDRGGGYTF
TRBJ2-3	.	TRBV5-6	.	TGTGCCAGCAGCTTAGGGTTGGATTTGGATACGCAGTATTTT	CASSLGLDLDTQYF
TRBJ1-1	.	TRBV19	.	TGTGCCAGTAGTATAATTTGGTCGGTGAACACTGAAGCTTTCTTT	CASSIIWSVNTEAFF
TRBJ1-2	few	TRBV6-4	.	TGTGCCAGCAGTGCCCACTTAGACAGCTTCATACCGACCTTGGGCTACACCTTC	CASSAHLDSFIPTLGYTF
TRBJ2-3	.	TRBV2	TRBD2	TGTGCCAGCTCGCGGGGGGCGGGAGATACGCAGTATTTT	CASSRGAGDTQYF
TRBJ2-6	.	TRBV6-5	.	TGTGCCAGCAGTTACTCGTCAGCATCTGGGGCCAACGTCCTGACTTTC	CASSYSSASGANVLTF
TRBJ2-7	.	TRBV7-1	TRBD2	TGTGCCAGCAGTTATAGCGGGAGTCGGCTCGAGCAGTACTTC	CASSYSGSRLEQYF
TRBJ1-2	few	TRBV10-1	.	TGCGCCAGCTCGCAGGGAGTGGACTATGGCTACACCTTC	CASSQGVDYGYTF
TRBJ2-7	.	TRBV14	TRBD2	TGTGCCAGCAGCCACTACCCGATAGCGGGTCGCCTACCACCAGCCTACGAGCAGTACTTC	CASSHYPIAGRLPPAYEQYF
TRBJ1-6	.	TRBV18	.	TGTGCCAGCTCACCCACATGGGTAAGGGGATCACCCCTCCACTTT	CASSPTWVRGSPLHF
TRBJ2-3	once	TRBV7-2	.	TGTGCCAGCAGCTTAACCCCTATCACAGATACGCAGTATTTT	CASSLTPITDTQYF
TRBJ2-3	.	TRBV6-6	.	TGTGCCAGCATCCCTTGGGGGTCCACAGATACGCAGTATTTT	CASIPWGSTDTQYF
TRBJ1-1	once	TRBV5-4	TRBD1	TGTGCCAGCAGCTCCTGGAGGGGGCTGAACACTGAAGCTTTCTTT	CASSSWRGLNTEAFF
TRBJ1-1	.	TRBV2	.	TGTGCCACCGGGGGAAATTCGGGGAACACTGAAGCTTTCTTT	CATGGNSGNTEAFF
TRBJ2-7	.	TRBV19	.	TGTGCCAGTAGTATAGATGCCGGGACACGCGAGCAGTACTTC	CASSIDAGTREQYF
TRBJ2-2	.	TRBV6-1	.	TGTGCCAGCAGGGGGCCCGGGGAGCTGTTTTTT	CASRGPGELFF
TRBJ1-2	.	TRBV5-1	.	TGCGCCAGCAGCTTGGCCGGGGGCGGGGACTATGGCTACACCTTC	CASSLAGGGDYGYTF